These 6 T cell receptor beta chains originate from one sample sequenced in a study of monozygotic twins with inflammatory bowel disease. TCRdb reprocessed the 5' RACE reads and reports one entry per CDR3 protein, with no DNA. The sample is made up of approximately 400,000 distinct CDR3 sequences, and the top ten hold more than 2% of it. Source material: blood. Every receptor here comes from a human donor with ulcerative colitis or Crohn's disease, or a healthy co-twin of an affected twin (not recorded which).

This chain connects TRBV5-1 to TRBJ2-1; TCRdb's D gene call, TRBD1, goes unchecked for lack of DNA. This CDR3 comprises 14 residues. The germline V gene has CDR1 SGHRS and CDR2 YFSETQ. The CDR3 sequence is CASSGGQGANEQFF.

This chain links TRBV6-1 with TRBJ2-2; there is no DNA to check the TCRdb D call of TRBD1. Germline CDR1 and CDR2: MNHNS and SASEGT. The CDR3 totals 16 residues. The CDR3 sequence: CASTIFGGGTTGELFF.

The rearrangement uses TRBV14 and TRBJ1-5. There are 13 residues in the CDR3. Looked up from germline, CDR1 is SGHDN and CDR2 is FVKESK. The CDR3 sequence is CASSQGALSPQHF.

This chain links TRBV6-5 with TRBJ2-3; TCRdb's D gene call, TRBD1, goes unchecked for lack of DNA. Germline values: CDR1 MNHEY, CDR2 SVGAGI. The CDR3 has 14 amino acids. CDR3 loop: CASSYRPVTDTQYF.

The genes are TRBV7-9 and TRBJ2-1; TCRdb's D gene call, TRBD1, goes unchecked for lack of DNA. The CDR3 has 16 residues. CDR1 is SEHNR and CDR2 is FQNEAQ in the germline V gene (reference sequence). CDR3 loop: CASSLGGQGFWYEQFF. Full variable domain (rest looked up from reference TRBV7-9 and TRBJ2-1): DTGVSQNPRHKITKRGQNVTFRCDPISEHNRLYWYRQTLGQGPEFLTYFQNEAQLEKSRLLSDRFSAERPKGSFSTLEIQRTEQGDSAMYLCASSLGGQGFWYEQFFGPGTRLTVL.

The chain recombines TRBV5-1 with TRBJ2-3. Germline lookup yields CDR1 SGHRS and CDR2 YFSETQ. The CDR3 is 14 residues long. The CDR3 protein is CASRPSVGADTQYF.